These 11 T cell receptor beta chains were sequenced from one sample in a study of cytomegalovirus exposure and HLA in healthy donors. The repertoire was sequenced with immunoSEQ multiplex PCR; TCRdb's copy has only in-frame clones and lacks some. Of 250,000 to 300,000 clones in the sample, about 86% were seen once. The sequenced sample was PBMCs. Source of these receptors: a woman aged 18-29 years in good health and CMV-seronegative.

V is TRBV11-2 and J is TRBJ2-7, with D hard to call. The CDR3 length is 15 residues. The V gene's germline CDR1 is SGHAT and CDR2 FQNNGV. The V end lost 0 bases, the J end lost 1 base, and 10 bases lay between the germline ends. In nucleotides, the CDR3 is TGTGCCAGCAGCTTAGATCTGGGCGATTCCTACGAGCAGTACTTC. It specifies CASSLDLGDSYEQYF.

The chain carries TRBV29-1 and TRBJ2-1; D not resolved. V gave up 4 bases and J gave up 7 bases, with 11 bases separating them. The length of the CDR3 is 12 residues. Germline CDR1 and CDR2: SQVTM and ANQGSEA. The CDR3 DNA is TGCAGCGTTGTGCGGTTAAGGAATGAGCAGTTCTTC. Translated: CSVVRLRNEQFF.

V usage is TRBV27 and J usage is TRBJ2-1; D remains unclear. Deletions cut 7 bases from V and 15 bases from J, with 25 bases between. The CDR3 consists of 14 residues. CDR1 is MNHEY, CDR2 SMNVEV, per germline (reference sequence). CDR3 residues: CASTSQRPDRALFF. The CDR3 region has the DNA TGTGCCAGCACATCTCAGAGGCCAGATCGAGCACTGTTCTTC.

This clone has just a few counts. The J gene is TRBJ2-2, the V gene TRBV6-5, with TRBD2 matching over 7 bases. Germline lookup yields CDR1 MNHEY and CDR2 SVGAGI. The CDR3 sequence is 12 residues long. V lost 5 bases and J lost 7; bases outside the gene matches: 1. The CDR3 DNA reads as TGTGCCAGCAGTGGGAGGGTCGGGGAGCTGTTTTTT. Its translation: CASSGRVGELFF.

The chain combines TRBV5-1 with TRBJ2-5; D is possibly TRBD1 (6 bases). Germline loops: CDR1 SGHRS, CDR2 YFSETQ. V was pared by 4 bases and J by 1 base, with 14 bases between. The CDR3 loop spans 15 amino acids. The chain's CDR3 is CASSPPRGVQETQYF. CDR3 coding DNA: TGCGCCAGCAGCCCACCCAGGGGAGTCCAAGAGACCCAGTACTTC.

The chain couples TRBV30 to TRBJ2-5; 11 nucleotides align to TRBD1. The end of the DNA fits TRBJ2-7 better, so the J call may be wrong. Looked up from germline, CDR1 is GTSNPN and CDR2 is SVGIG (reference sequence). There are 13 residues in the CDR3. DNA for the CDR3: TGTGCCTGGGACCGGGACAGGGGGTACGAGCAGTACTTC. It yields the protein CAWDRDRGYEQYF.

The chain employs TRBV29-1 and TRBJ2-5; D perhaps matches TRBD1 (5 bases). The CDR3 covers 13 residues. Germline CDR1 SQVTM, CDR2 ANQGSEA. The V end lost 0 bases, the J end lost 5 bases, and 10 bases lay between the germline ends. In DNA form, the CDR3 reads TGCAGCGTTGAAGAGGGGCATACGGAGACCCAGTACTTC. Translated: CSVEEGHTETQYF.

This clone has just one count. The genes are TRBV30 and TRBJ2-7, with 7 bases identical to TRBD1. The CDR3 has 15 residues. The germline CDR1 and CDR2 sequences are GTSNPN and SVGIG (reference sequence). Trimming removed 1 base from V and 2 bases from J; junction bases left unmatched: 8. The CDR3 loop reads CAWSDPGTDPYEQYF. Written as DNA, the CDR3 is TGTGCCTGGAGTGACCCCGGGACAGACCCCTACGAGCAGTACTTC.

The chain combines TRBV2 with TRBJ2-7; 7 bases are shared with TRBD2. The germline V gene has CDR1 SNHLY and CDR2 FYNNEI. V gave up 6 bases and J gave up 7 bases; unmatched junction bases: 3. The CDR3 sequence is 11 residues long. CDR3 protein: CASSGLGEQYF. The CDR3 DNA follows: TGTGCCAGCAGCGGACTAGGGGAGCAGTACTTC.

This chain connects TRBV5-4 to TRBJ2-3; D remains unclear. Germline assignment: CDR1 SGHNT and CDR2 YYREEE (reference sequence). Trimming took 4 bases from V and 0 from J, leaving 3 bases between them. There are 12 residues in the CDR3. CDR3 nucleotides: TGTGCCAGCAGCACAAGCACAGATACGCAGTATTTT. This codes for CASSTSTDTQYF. The whole variable domain, filled in from reference TRBV5-4 and TRBJ2-3, reads ETGVTQSPTHLIKTRGQQVTLRCSSQSGHNTVSWYQQALGQGPQFIFQYYREEENGRGNFPPRFSGLQFPNYSSELNVNALELDDSALYLCASSTSTDTQYFGPGTRLTVL.

The chain uses TRBV2 and TRBJ2-7; 10 bases fit TRBD1. V lost 6 bases to trimming and J lost 6 bases; unmatched junction nucleotides: 8. The germline V gene has CDR1 SNHLY and CDR2 FYNNEI. This CDR3 has 14 residues. The CDR3 loop reads CASRPGQGNAEQYF. CDR3 nucleotides: TGTGCCAGCAGACCGGGACAGGGGAATGCCGAGCAGTACTTC.